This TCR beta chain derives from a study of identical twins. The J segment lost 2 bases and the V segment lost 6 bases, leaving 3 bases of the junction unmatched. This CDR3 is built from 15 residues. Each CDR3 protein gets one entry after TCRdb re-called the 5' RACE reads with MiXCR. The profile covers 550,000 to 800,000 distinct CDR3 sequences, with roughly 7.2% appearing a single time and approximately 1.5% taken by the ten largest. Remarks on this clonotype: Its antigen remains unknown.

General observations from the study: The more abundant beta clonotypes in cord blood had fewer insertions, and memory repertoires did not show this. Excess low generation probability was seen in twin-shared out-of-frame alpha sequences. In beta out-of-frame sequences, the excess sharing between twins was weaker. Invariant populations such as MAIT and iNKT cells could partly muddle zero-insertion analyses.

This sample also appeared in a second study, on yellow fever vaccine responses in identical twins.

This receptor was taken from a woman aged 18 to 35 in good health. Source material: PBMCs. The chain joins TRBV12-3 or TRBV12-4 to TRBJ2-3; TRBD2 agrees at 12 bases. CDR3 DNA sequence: TGTGCCAGCAGGCTAGCGGGAGGGCTCACAGATACGCAGTATTTT. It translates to CASRLAGGLTDTQYF.